These T cell receptor beta chains were read from a single sample in a study of T-cell memory formation after mild COVID-19. One entry per CDR3 protein, called by TCRdb with MiXCR from the 5' RACE reads. The sample records 200,000 to 250,000 distinct CDR3 sequences, roughly 9.4% being singletons. Sequenced input: PBMCs or a T cell subset sorted from them (not recorded which). The receptors stem from a man aged 18 to 29 who had mild COVID-19 (a few samples of this study predate the infection). Cell type and time point are not known. Each CDR3 is given with its conserved first and last residue. Each record gives: V gene, D gene, clone size, J gene, CDR3 protein, CDR3 DNA. The D gene is left open where the match is weak. Expanded clones are given a class, and other clones once, few, many or no size at all.

v_gene: TRBV24-1; d_gene: -; abundance: -; j_gene: TRBJ2-3; CDR3aa: CATSAVADTQYF; CDR3nt: TGTGCCACCAGTGCTGTAGCAGATACGCAGTATTTT
v_gene: TRBV19; d_gene: -; abundance: -; j_gene: TRBJ2-1; CDR3aa: CASSIVTGAGVVNEQFF; CDR3nt: TGTGCCAGTAGTATAGTAACGGGGGCAGGCGTAGTAAATGAGCAGTTCTTC
v_gene: TRBV6-5; d_gene: TRBD1; abundance: few; j_gene: TRBJ1-6; CDR3aa: CASSRRGTGGSPLHF; CDR3nt: TGTGCCAGCAGTCGTAGGGGAACAGGGGGATCACCCCTCCACTTT
v_gene: TRBV3-1; d_gene: -; abundance: few; j_gene: TRBJ2-3; CDR3aa: CASSHRRESNAQYF; CDR3nt: TGTGCCAGCAGCCACCGCCGGGAGTCCAATGCGCAGTATTTT
v_gene: TRBV28; d_gene: TRBD1; abundance: -; j_gene: TRBJ2-4; CDR3aa: CASRKMGQASLAKNIQYF; CDR3nt: TGTGCCAGCAGGAAAATGGGACAGGCGAGTTTAGCCAAAAACATTCAGTACTTC
v_gene: TRBV29-1; d_gene: TRBD2; abundance: few; j_gene: TRBJ2-1; CDR3aa: CSVKRRGAALLGNEQFF; CDR3nt: TGCAGCGTTAAAAGGCGGGGGGCGGCCCTTTTGGGCAATGAGCAGTTCTTC
v_gene: TRBV3-1; d_gene: TRBD1; abundance: many; j_gene: TRBJ1-2; CDR3aa: CASSPAGGGNYGYTF; CDR3nt: TGTGCCAGCAGCCCAGCAGGGGGAGGCAACTATGGCTACACCTTC
v_gene: TRBV5-1; d_gene: -; abundance: few; j_gene: TRBJ1-2; CDR3aa: CASSLRAQTRANYGYTF; CDR3nt: TGCGCCAGCAGCTTGAGGGCCCAAACCCGGGCTAACTATGGCTACACCTTC
v_gene: TRBV12-3/TRBV12-4; d_gene: -; abundance: -; j_gene: TRBJ1-5; CDR3aa: CASSSGSLYQPQHF; CDR3nt: TGTGCCAGCAGCTCGGGATCTCTTTATCAGCCCCAGCATTTT
v_gene: TRBV7-8; d_gene: -; abundance: many; j_gene: TRBJ2-1; CDR3aa: CASSFMFNEQFF; CDR3nt: TGTGCCAGCAGCTTCATGTTTAATGAGCAGTTCTTC
v_gene: TRBV6-1; d_gene: -; abundance: few; j_gene: TRBJ1-2; CDR3aa: CASSEVGRNGYTF; CDR3nt: TGTGCCAGCAGTGAAGTGGGCCGGAATGGCTACACCTTC
v_gene: TRBV11-2; d_gene: TRBD1; abundance: -; j_gene: TRBJ1-6; CDR3aa: CASSLWTGVNSPLHF; CDR3nt: TGTGCCAGCAGCTTATGGACAGGAGTTAATTCACCCCTCCACTTT